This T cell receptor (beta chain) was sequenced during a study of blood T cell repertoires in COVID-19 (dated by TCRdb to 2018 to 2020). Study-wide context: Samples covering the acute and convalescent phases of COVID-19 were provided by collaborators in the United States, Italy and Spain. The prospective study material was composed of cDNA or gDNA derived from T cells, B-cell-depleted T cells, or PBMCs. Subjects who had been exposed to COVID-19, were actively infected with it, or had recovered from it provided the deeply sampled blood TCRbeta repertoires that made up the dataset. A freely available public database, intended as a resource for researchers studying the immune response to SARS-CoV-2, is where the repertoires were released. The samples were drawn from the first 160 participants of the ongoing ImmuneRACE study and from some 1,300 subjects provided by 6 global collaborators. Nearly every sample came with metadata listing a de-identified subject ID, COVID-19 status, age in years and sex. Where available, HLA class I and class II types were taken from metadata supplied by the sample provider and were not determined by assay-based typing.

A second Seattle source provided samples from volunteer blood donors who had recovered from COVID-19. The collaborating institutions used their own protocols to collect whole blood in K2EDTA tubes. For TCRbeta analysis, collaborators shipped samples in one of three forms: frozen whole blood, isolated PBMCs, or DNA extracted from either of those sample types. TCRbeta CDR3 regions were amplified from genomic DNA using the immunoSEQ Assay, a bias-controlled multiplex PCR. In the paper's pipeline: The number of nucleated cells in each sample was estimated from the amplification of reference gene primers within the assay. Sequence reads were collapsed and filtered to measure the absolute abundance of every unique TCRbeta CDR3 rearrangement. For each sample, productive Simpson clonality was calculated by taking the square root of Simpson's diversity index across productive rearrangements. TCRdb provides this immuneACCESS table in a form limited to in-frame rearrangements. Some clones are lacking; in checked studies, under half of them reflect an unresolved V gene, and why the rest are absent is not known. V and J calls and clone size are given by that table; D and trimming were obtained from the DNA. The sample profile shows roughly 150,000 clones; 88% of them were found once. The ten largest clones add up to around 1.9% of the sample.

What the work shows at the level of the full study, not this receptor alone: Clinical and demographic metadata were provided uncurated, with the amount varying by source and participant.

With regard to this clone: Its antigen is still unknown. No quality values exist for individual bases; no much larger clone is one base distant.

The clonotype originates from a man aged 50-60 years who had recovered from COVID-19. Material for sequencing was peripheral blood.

At the DNA level, the sequence is TGTGCCAGCAGCACTAGCGGGGGCCGGGGCTACGAGCAGTACTTC. Translated, it gives CASSTSGGRGYEQYF. The chain links TRBV7-8 with TRBJ2-7, and TRBD2 aligns with 11 junction nucleotides. V is trimmed back by 5 bases and J by 3 bases, and the junction contains 6 bases that no gene match accounts for. The CDR3, from cysteine to phenylalanine, totals 15 residues. Here the CDR3 DNA is all that survives: 45 bases in frame from base 1. The germline V gene encodes CDR1 SGHVS and CDR2 FQNEAQ.